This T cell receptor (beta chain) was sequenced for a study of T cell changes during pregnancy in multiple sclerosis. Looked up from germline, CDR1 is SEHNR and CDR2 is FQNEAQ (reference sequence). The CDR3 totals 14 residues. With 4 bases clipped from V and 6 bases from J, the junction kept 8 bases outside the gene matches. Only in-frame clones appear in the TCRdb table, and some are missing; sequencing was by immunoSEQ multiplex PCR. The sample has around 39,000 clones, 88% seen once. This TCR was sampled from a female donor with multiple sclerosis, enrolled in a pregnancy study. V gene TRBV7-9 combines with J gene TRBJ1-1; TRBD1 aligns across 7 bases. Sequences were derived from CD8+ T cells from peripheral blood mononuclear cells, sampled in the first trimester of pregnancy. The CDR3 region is CASSSTGPDAEAFF. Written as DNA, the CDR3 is TGTGCCAGCAGCTCGACAGGGCCGGACGCTGAAGCTTTCTTT.